Presented here are 19 T cell receptor beta chains from one specimen sequenced in a study of blood T cell repertoires in COVID-19. TCRdb keeps only in-frame clones here, not all; method: immunoSEQ multiplex PCR. Of approximately 150,000 clones in the sample, about 82% were seen once. Source material: peripheral blood. These receptors were obtained from a woman aged 60-75 years with acute or convalescent COVID-19.

This clone was recorded a few times. V gene TRBV9 combines with J gene TRBJ2-2, with a possible D match to TRBD1 (6 bases). The CDR3 runs to 17 residues. Germline lookup yields CDR1 SGDLS and CDR2 YYNGEE. V lost 4 bases and J 4 bases, leaving 20 bases between the germline ends. CDR3 residues: CASSLQGAGAFTGELFF. For the CDR3, the DNA is TGTGCCAGCAGCTTACAGGGCGCGGGCGCCTTCACCGGGGAGCTGTTTTTT.

The chain recombines TRBV9 with TRBJ1-1; no definite D call. The CDR3 has 14 amino acids. Germline V lookup: CDR1 SGDLS, CDR2 YYNGEE. V dropped 0 bases and J dropped 0 bases, with 6 bases sitting between them. The DNA of the CDR3 is TGTGCCAGCAGCGTAGGAGAACTGAACACTGAAGCTTTCTTT. Translating it yields CASSVGELNTEAFF. Looking up the rest from reference TRBV9 and TRBJ1-1 gives the full variable domain: DSGVTQTPKHLITATGQRVTLRCSPRSGDLSVYWYQQSLDQGLQFLIQYYNGEERAKGNILERFSAQQFPDLHSELNLSSLELGDSALYFCASSVGELNTEAFFGQGTRLTVV.

This clone was found a few times. This rearrangement joins TRBV3-1 (or the pseudogene TRBV3-2) to TRBJ1-5, with D possibly being TRBD1 (6 bases). CDR3 length: 13 amino acids. Trimming shortened V by 2 bases and J by 8 bases, and 10 bases separated the two germline ends. Germline V gene data show CDR1 as LGHDT and CDR2 as YNNKEL (reference sequence). This CDR3 is CASSQQGIKPQHF. For the CDR3, the DNA is TGTGCCAGCAGCCAACAGGGGATTAAGCCCCAGCATTTT.

V and J are TRBV9 and TRBJ2-3, with a tentative D call TRBD1 (5 bases). The CDR3 consists of 14 residues. Trimming removed 1 base from V and 3 bases from J, with 9 bases in between. The germline gives CDR1 SGDLS, CDR2 YYNGEE. The CDR3 loop reads CASSVKQATDTQYF. As DNA, the CDR3 is TGTGCCAGCAGCGTAAAACAGGCGACAGATACGCAGTATTTT.

The J gene is TRBJ2-5, the V gene TRBV21-1; the table's D call of TRBD2 was not tested on the DNA. TRBV21-1 is designated a pseudogene. The CDR3 is 17 amino acids. The CDR3, as DNA: TGTGCCAGCAGCAAAGAAGGTGGCCAGAGGTCCGAAGAGACCCAGTACTTC. Translation gives CASSKEGGQRSEETQYF.

The rearrangement joins TRBV24-1 to TRBJ2-3; 11 positions agree with TRBD2. Germline assignment: CDR1 KGHDR and CDR2 SFDVKD. The J segment lost 1 base and the V segment lost 4 bases, leaving 0 bases of the junction unmatched. The CDR3 runs to 15 residues. The CDR3: CATSELAGGTDTQYF. The CDR3 DNA sequence: TGTGCCACCAGTGAACTAGCGGGAGGCACAGATACGCAGTATTTT.

CDR3 DNA sequence: TGTGCCAGCAGCGTAGGGGGAGGGGAGAGCTCTGGAAACACCATATATTTT. Amino acids: CASSVGGGESSGNTIYF. This chain links TRBV9 with TRBJ1-3; a possible D gene is TRBD1 (5 bases). Between the trimmed V and J ends, which lost 0 bases and 0 bases, there was a span of 13 bases. This CDR3 has 17 amino acids. Germline CDR1 and CDR2: SGDLS and YYNGEE.

The rearrangement links TRBV5-1 to TRBJ2-5; 7 bases agree with TRBD1. CDR3 length: 13 amino acids. In germline, CDR1 is SGHRS, CDR2 YFSETQ. Losses at the gene ends were 4 bases for V and 6 bases for J; bases not matched to a gene: 6. CDR3 sequence (DNA): TGCGCCAGCAGCATCACAGGGGAACAGACCCAGTACTTC. Amino acid sequence: CASSITGEQTQYF.

J is TRBJ1-1 and V is TRBV12-5, with D perhaps matching TRBD1 (5 bases). Trimming cost V 3 bases and J 3 bases, with 8 bases left between them. Looked up from germline, CDR1 is LGHNT and CDR2 is FRNRAP. This CDR3 contains 13 residues. The CDR3 DNA reads as TGTGCTAGTGGTTTCGGCAGGGACACTGAAGCTTTCTTT. Translation: CASGFGRDTEAFF. The full variable domain, rest sourced from reference TRBV12-5 and TRBJ1-1, is DARVTQTPRHKVTEMGQEVTMRCQPILGHNTVFWYRQTMMQGLELLAYFRNRAPLDDSGMPKDRFSAEMPDATLATLKIQPSEPRDSAVYFCASGFGRDTEAFFGQGTRLTVV.

To note about this clone: One end of the junction fails to match germline, which may point to a read error. This chain joins TRBV11-2 and TRBJ2-2; maybe TRBD2 (6 bases). Germline-derived CDR1 and CDR2 are SGHAT and FQNNGV. The CDR3 has 13 amino acids. CDR3: CASIHSQGGKLFF. CDR3 coding DNA: TGTGCCAGCATCCACTCCCAGGGCGGGAAGCTGTTTTTT.

The rearrangement links TRBV6-5 to TRBJ1-2; 7 nucleotides align to TRBD1. Germline V CDR1 and CDR2: MNHEY, SVGAGI. The CDR3 runs to 12 residues. Trimming cost V 7 bases and J 4 bases; bases outside gene matches: 3. The CDR3 spells CASKGQTYGYTF. CDR3 DNA: TGTGCCAGCAAGGGACAGACCTATGGCTACACCTTC.

V is TRBV6-6 and J is TRBJ1-5; no clear D gene. The CDR3 loop spans 14 amino acids. With 8 bases removed from V and 2 bases from J, the gap between germline ends came to 13 bases. In germline, CDR1 is MNHNY, CDR2 SVGAGI (reference sequence). The CDR3 loop is CASEMGWGNQPQHF. The CDR3 nucleotides read TGTGCCAGCGAGATGGGCTGGGGCAATCAGCCCCAGCATTTT.

A few counts support this clone. This chain connects TRBV4-2 to TRBJ2-5; 8 nucleotides line up with TRBD1. Trimming took 3 bases from V and 3 from J; bases not matched to a gene: 9. CDR3 length equals 16 residues. The germline CDR1 and CDR2 sequences are LGHNA and YNFKEQ. CDR3: CASSQGLTGGEETQYF. The CDR3 nucleotides are TGTGCCAGCAGCCAGGGCCTTACAGGGGGTGAAGAGACCCAGTACTTC.

The chain employs TRBV30 and TRBJ1-1; D gene unclear. V lost 0 bases and J lost 1, with 21 bases in between. The CDR3 length is 18 residues. Germline V CDR1 and CDR2: GTSNPN, SVGIG (reference sequence). DNA of the CDR3: TGTGCCTGGAGTGTACGGAGACCCCTGAGGAGGCAGAACACTGAAGCTTTCTTT. Its protein product is CAWSVRRPLRRQNTEAFF. Filled out from reference TRBV30 and TRBJ1-1, the complete variable domain reads SQTIHQWPATLVQPVGSPLSLECTVEGTSNPNLYWYRQAAGRGLQLLFYSVGIGQISSEVPQNLSASRPQDRQFILSSKKLLLSDSGFYLCAWSVRRPLRRQNTEAFFGQGTRLTVV.

V usage is TRBV3-1 (or the pseudogene TRBV3-2) and J usage is TRBJ2-1, with 7 nucleotides matching TRBD1. Germline V gene lookup returns CDR1 LGHDT and CDR2 YNNKEL (reference sequence). The trim removed 5 bases at V and 4 bases at J, leaving 5 bases unmatched. The CDR3 has 14 residues. As DNA, the CDR3 is TGTGCCAGCAGCGACGGGACAGCTTACAATGAGCAGTTCTTC. This sequence encodes CASSDGTAYNEQFF.

The chain is built from TRBV5-8 and TRBJ1-6, with 8 bases aligning to TRBD1. This CDR3 comprises 17 residues. The trim removed 3 bases at V and 3 bases at J, leaving 8 bases unmatched. CDR1 and CDR2 from the germline V gene are SGHTS and YDEGEE. The CDR3 loop reads CASSYTGGTVYNSPLHF. In DNA form, the CDR3 reads TGTGCCAGCAGCTATACAGGGGGGACAGTCTATAATTCACCCCTCCACTTT. The variable domain in full, completed from reference TRBV5-8 and TRBJ1-6, reads EAGVTQSPTHLIKTRGQQATLRCSPISGHTSVYWYQQALGLGLQFLLWYDEGEERNRGNFPPRFSGRQFPNYSSELNVNALELEDSALYLCASSYTGGTVYNSPLHFGNGTRLTVT.

The genes are TRBV19 and TRBJ1-1; 7 bases line up with TRBD1. The CDR3 spans 15 residues. Germline V lookup: CDR1 LNHDA, CDR2 SQIVND (reference sequence). Trimming cost V 3 bases and J 4 bases; bases outside gene matches: 8. CDR3 protein: CASSMAGGFFTEAFF. CDR3 nucleotides: TGTGCCAGTAGTATGGCAGGGGGTTTTTTCACTGAAGCTTTCTTT.

The V call is TRBV30, the J call TRBJ1-1; D may be TRBD1 (6 bases). The CDR3 length is 13 residues. Germline assignment: CDR1 GTSNPN and CDR2 SVGIG (reference sequence). Trimming left V 2 bases short and J 5 bases short, with 12 bases between. Written as DNA, the CDR3 is TGTGCCTGGAGTATAACAGGGCGGACTGAAGCTTTCTTT. Protein sequence: CAWSITGRTEAFF.

This chain connects TRBV5-1 to TRBJ2-7, with 9 bases aligning to TRBD2. This CDR3 region has 15 residues. V lost 2 bases, J lost 3 bases, and 6 bases stayed unmatched. Germline V gene sequence: CDR1 SGHRS, CDR2 YFSETQ. The CDR3 reads CASSFTSGRNYEQYF. In DNA, the CDR3 is TGCGCCAGCAGCTTCACTAGCGGGCGCAACTACGAGCAGTACTTC.